A selection of T cell receptor beta chains follows, all from one sample in a study of blood T cell repertoires in COVID-19. Generated by immunoSEQ multiplex PCR, the TCRdb table keeps only in-frame clones and is missing some. Of about 250,000 clones listed, roughly 84% are singletons. Material for sequencing was peripheral blood. The receptor source for this set is a woman aged 40 to 50 who had recovered from COVID-19. Each CDR3 is given with its conserved first and last residue. The D gene is left open where the match is weak. Clone sizes are given selectively: once, few, many, or a class where the clone is expanded.

TRBJ2-6,NA,NA,TRBV28,CASSSRRSGANVLTF,TGTGCCAGCAGTTCCAGGCGCTCTGGGGCCAACGTCCTGACTTTC
TRBJ2-1,NA,NA,TRBV25-1,CASSEFFASSYNEQFF,TGTGCCAGCAGTGAATTTTTCGCGAGCTCCTACAATGAGCAGTTCTTC
TRBJ2-5,few,TRBD2,TRBV2,CASSGLAGLETQYF,TGTGCCAGCAGCGGACTAGCGGGGCTAGAGACCCAGTACTTC
TRBJ1-2,NA,NA,TRBV30,CAWSTTYPGRQGIRHYGYTF,TGTGCCTGGAGCACCACATACCCCGGACGGCAGGGAATTAGGCACTATGGCTACACCTTC
TRBJ1-2,NA,TRBD1,TRBV2,CASTLDRGGDGYTF,TGTGCCAGCACCCTAGACAGGGGCGGTGATGGCTACACCTTC
TRBJ1-6,NA,NA,TRBV30,CAWSWGGYNSPLHF,TGTGCCTGGAGTTGGGGAGGCTATAATTCACCCCTCCACTTT
TRBJ1-1,NA,NA,TRBV6-5,CASSYSGISNTEAFF,TGTGCCAGCAGTTACTCCGGGATCTCGAACACTGAAGCTTTCTTT
TRBJ2-1,NA,NA,TRBV27,CASSWSGLRDSYNEQFF,TGTGCCAGCAGTTGGTCAGGCCTCCGAGACTCCTACAATGAGCAGTTCTTC
TRBJ2-7,NA,NA,TRBV28,CASSAQGQGTYEQYF,TGTGCCAGCAGCGCCCAGGGGCAGGGTACCTACGAGCAGTACTTC
TRBJ2-7,NA,TRBD1,TRBV15,CATSRDPDRAHEQYF,TGTGCCACCAGCAGAGACCCGGACAGGGCCCACGAGCAGTACTTC
TRBJ1-5,NA,NA,TRBV19,CASRFYNQPQHF,TGTGCCAGTAGGTTCTACAATCAGCCCCAGCATTTT
TRBJ2-4,NA,TRBD1,TRBV7-9,CASSNLGGTGAKNIQYF,TGTGCCAGCAGCAACCTAGGGGGGACAGGGGCCAAAAACATTCAGTACTTC
TRBJ2-7,NA,TRBD1,TRBV10-3,CAIRRGTEAYEQYF,TGTGCCATCAGGAGGGGGACAGAAGCCTACGAGCAGTACTTC
TRBJ1-4,NA,NA,TRBV28,CASSPDSYNEKLFF,TGTGCCAGCAGTCCGGACAGCTATAATGAAAAACTGTTTTTT
TRBJ1-3,once,NA,TRBV2,CASSEETPGSGNTIYF,TGTGCCAGCAGTGAAGAGACTCCGGGCTCTGGAAACACCATATATTTT
TRBJ2-3,NA,TRBD2,TRBV27,CASSPAQGRGGPDTQYF,TGTGCCAGCAGTCCCGCTCAAGGGCGGGGGGGCCCAGATACGCAGTATTTT
TRBJ1-3,NA,NA,TRBV7-9,CASSLAPPAGNTIYF,TGTGCCAGCAGCTTAGCGCCCCCAGCTGGAAACACCATATATTTT
TRBJ2-5,NA,TRBD1,TRBV19,CASSPGDRETQYF,TGTGCCAGTAGTCCCGGGGACAGGGAGACCCAGTACTTC
TRBJ1-6,NA,NA,TRBV30,CAWRGTRDSPLHF,TGTGCCTGGAGAGGCACGCGGGATTCACCCCTCCACTTT
TRBJ2-2,NA,NA,TRBV27,CASSLSNFGSGELFF,TGTGCCAGCAGTTTATCGAATTTTGGGAGCGGGGAGCTGTTTTTT
TRBJ2-7,NA,TRBD1,TRBV6-5,CASSYSTGGPREQYF,TGTGCCAGCAGTTACTCGACAGGGGGCCCTAGGGAGCAGTACTTC
TRBJ1-2,NA,TRBD1,TRBV14,CASSQVEWDRDQTNYGYTF,TGTGCCAGCAGCCAAGTTGAATGGGACAGGGATCAGACTAACTATGGCTACACCTTC
TRBJ1-1,NA,TRBD1,TRBV10-3,CAISGQGNTEAFF,TGTGCCATCAGTGGACAGGGGAACACTGAAGCTTTCTTT
TRBJ1-5,few,TRBD1,TRBV6-6,CASRGTGNQPQHF,TGTGCCAGCAGGGGGACAGGGAATCAGCCCCAGCATTTT
TRBJ2-3,NA,NA,TRBV3-1/TRBV3-2,CASSQSAADTQYF,TGTGCCAGCAGCCAAAGTGCGGCAGATACGCAGTATTTT
TRBJ1-5,NA,NA,TRBV15,CATSRDPSRRNQPQHF,TGTGCCACCAGCAGAGATCCTAGCAGGCGCAATCAGCCCCAGCATTTT
TRBJ1-2,NA,NA,TRBV5-4,CASSQDSYGYTF,TGTGCCAGCAGTCAGGACAGCTATGGCTACACCTTC
TRBJ1-3,NA,NA,TRBV7-9,CASNSGASGNTIYF,TGTGCCAGCAACTCAGGGGCCTCTGGAAACACCATATATTTT
TRBJ1-6,NA,TRBD1,TRBV15,CATTLTGQGYNSPLHF,TGTGCCACCACCTTAACGGGACAGGGCTATAATTCACCCCTCCACTTT
TRBJ1-2,NA,NA,TRBV5-1,CASSLGWDSYGYTF,TGCGCCAGCAGCTTGGGGTGGGACTCCTATGGCTACACCTTC
TRBJ1-2,NA,NA,TRBV30,CAWSVPPDGYTF,TGTGCCTGGAGTGTACCCCCGGATGGCTACACCTTC
TRBJ2-3,NA,NA,TRBV5-5,CASRFYSTDTQYF,TGTGCCAGCAGATTCTACAGCACAGATACGCAGTATTTT
TRBJ2-5,NA,TRBD2,TRBV6-1,CASSGAGASQETQYF,TGTGCCAGCAGTGGAGCGGGGGCCTCCCAAGAGACCCAGTACTTC
TRBJ1-2,NA,NA,TRBV15,CATSRDVAERYTF,TGTGCCACCAGCAGAGATGTAGCGGAGCGATACACCTTC
TRBJ1-3,NA,NA,TRBV5-4,CASSPGQPRSGNTIYF,TGTGCCAGCAGCCCGGGACAACCCCGCTCTGGAAACACCATATATTTT
TRBJ2-7,once,NA,TRBV18,CASSPQGSYEQYF,TGTGCCAGCTCACCGCAGGGCTCCTACGAGCAGTACTTC
TRBJ2-5,NA,TRBD1,TRBV6-5,CASSLTGLLETQYF,TGTGCCAGCAGTTTGACAGGGTTATTGGAGACCCAGTACTTC
TRBJ2-1,NA,TRBD1,TRBV5-1,CASSLDEDQGDEQFF,TGCGCCAGCAGCTTGGATGAAGATCAGGGGGATGAGCAGTTCTTC
TRBJ1-4,NA,NA,TRBV2,CASSDRDTTNEKLFF,TGTGCCAGCAGTGACCGGGACACAACTAATGAAAAACTGTTTTTT
TRBJ1-2,NA,TRBD1,TRBV2,CASSADRGANYGYTF,TGTGCCAGCAGTGCTGACAGGGGAGCTAACTATGGCTACACCTTC
TRBJ2-7,NA,NA,TRBV19,CASSISSATYEQYF,TGTGCCAGTAGTATATCCAGTGCCACCTACGAGCAGTACTTC
TRBJ1-5,NA,TRBD1,TRBV28,CASSRIQGGQPQHF,TGTGCCAGCAGCCGGATCCAGGGGGGACAGCCCCAGCATTTT
TRBJ2-5,NA,TRBD2,TRBV2,CASKVASGGQETQYF,TGTGCCAGCAAGGTGGCTAGCGGGGGGCAAGAGACCCAGTACTTC
TRBJ1-5,NA,NA,TRBV19,CASSVRDYNQPQHF,TGTGCCAGTAGTGTCCGGGACTACAATCAGCCCCAGCATTTT
TRBJ2-1,NA,TRBD2,TRBV30,CAWSVPTGGRSSYNEQFF,TGTGCCTGGAGTGTACCGACGGGGGGGAGGAGCTCCTACAATGAGCAGTTCTTC
TRBJ2-5,NA,NA,TRBV7-2,CASSLGQGGWTQYF,TGTGCCAGCAGCTTAGGTCAGGGGGGCTGGACCCAGTACTTC
TRBJ1-6,once,NA,TRBV9,CASSVEPGRGAPLHF,TGTGCCAGCAGCGTAGAACCGGGCAGGGGAGCACCCCTCCACTTT
TRBJ1-6,NA,NA,TRBV7-9,CASSSQGFGRLDNSPLHF,TGTGCCAGCAGCTCCCAGGGATTTGGGAGGCTGGATAATTCACCCCTCCACTTT
TRBJ2-5,once,NA,TRBV7-8,CASSPYYGGQETQYF,TGTGCCAGCAGCCCTTACTACGGCGGCCAAGAGACCCAGTACTTC
TRBJ2-5,NA,TRBD1,TRBV5-5,CASSLGTGTFVYQETQYF,TGTGCCAGCAGCTTGGGGACAGGGACCTTCGTGTACCAAGAGACCCAGTACTTC
TRBJ1-5,NA,NA,TRBV3-1/TRBV3-2,CASSQDPNQPQHF,TGTGCCAGCAGCCAAGATCCAAATCAGCCCCAGCATTTT
TRBJ2-7,NA,NA,TRBV6-4,CASSDGSKYF,TGTGCCAGCAGTGATGGGAGCAAGTACTTC
TRBJ1-2,few,NA,TRBV27,CASSMGLTLGYTF,TGTGCCAGCAGCATGGGTTTGACTCTTGGCTACACCTTC
TRBJ2-4,NA,NA,TRBV11-2,CASSSGQRLQYF,TGTGCCAGCAGCTCCGGACAGCGTCTTCAGTACTTC